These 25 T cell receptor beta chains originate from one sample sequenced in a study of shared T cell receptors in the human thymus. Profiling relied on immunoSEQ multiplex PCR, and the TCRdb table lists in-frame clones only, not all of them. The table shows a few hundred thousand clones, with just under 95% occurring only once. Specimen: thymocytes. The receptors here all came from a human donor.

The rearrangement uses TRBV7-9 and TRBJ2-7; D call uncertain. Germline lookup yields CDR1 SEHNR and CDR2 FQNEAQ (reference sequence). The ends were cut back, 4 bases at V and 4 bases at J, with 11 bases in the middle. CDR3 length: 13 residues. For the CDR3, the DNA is TGTGCCAGCAGCTCTCGATGGCTGTACGAGCAGTACTTC. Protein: CASSSRWLYEQYF.

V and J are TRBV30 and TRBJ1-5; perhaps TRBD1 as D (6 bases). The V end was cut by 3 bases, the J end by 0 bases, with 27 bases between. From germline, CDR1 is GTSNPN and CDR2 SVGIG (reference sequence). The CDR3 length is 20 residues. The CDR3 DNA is TGTGCCTGGAGCGTTAGCCCCCCCGGCTATGGGGGCCATAGCAATCAGCCCCAGCATTTT. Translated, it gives CAWSVSPPGYGGHSNQPQHF.

CDR3 nucleotide sequence: TGTGCCAGCAGCCAATCTTTGGGACAGTTCTCCTACAATGAGCAGTTCTTC. Its translation: CASSQSLGQFSYNEQFF. The chain carries TRBV4-2 and TRBJ2-1; TRBD1 matches 7 bases. Germline V CDR1 and CDR2: LGHNA, YNFKEQ. V shed 2 bases, J shed 0 bases, and the junction held 7 bases outside the gene matches. The CDR3 is made up of 17 amino acids.

CDR3 residues: CASSRQAASGTDTQYF. Written as DNA, the CDR3 is TGTGCCAGCAGCCGCCAAGCCGCTAGCGGGACAGATACGCAGTATTTT. V and J are TRBV7-9 and TRBJ2-3; 8 bases match TRBD2. This CDR3 is built from 16 residues. Germline assignment: CDR1 SEHNR and CDR2 FQNEAQ (reference sequence). V dropped 5 bases and J dropped 3; count of bases not matched to a gene: 10. Looking up the rest from reference TRBV7-9 and TRBJ2-3 gives the full variable domain: DTGVSQNPRHKITKRGQNVTFRCDPISEHNRLYWYRQTLGQGPEFLTYFQNEAQLEKSRLLSDRFSAERPKGSFSTLEIQRTEQGDSAMYLCASSRQAASGTDTQYFGPGTRLTVL.

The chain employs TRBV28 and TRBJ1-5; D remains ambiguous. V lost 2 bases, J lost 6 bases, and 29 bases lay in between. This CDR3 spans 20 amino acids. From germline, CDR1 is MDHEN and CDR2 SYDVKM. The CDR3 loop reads CASSLPNPGSYIPLGQPQHF. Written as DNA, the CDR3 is TGTGCCAGCAGTTTACCGAACCCGGGCTCATATATCCCATTGGGTCAGCCCCAGCATTTT.

In DNA, the CDR3 is TGTGCCAGCAGCTTAGCAGGAGCGGCAGGTCGGCGCGAGACCCAGTACTTC. Translation gives CASSLAGAAGRRETQYF. The chain combines TRBV7-2 with TRBJ2-5, with D possibly matching TRBD2 (5 bases). The CDR3 loop spans 17 amino acids. In germline, CDR1 is SGHTA, CDR2 FQGNSA. V was cut by 0 bases and J by 5 bases, with 19 bases left in between. Together with reference TRBV7-2 and TRBJ2-5, the CDR3 gives the full variable domain: GAGVSQSPSNKVTEKGKDVELRCDPISGHTALYWYRQSLGQGLEFLIYFQGNSAPDKSGLPSDRFSAERTGGSVSTLTIQRTQQEDSAVYLCASSLAGAAGRRETQYFGPGTRLLVL.

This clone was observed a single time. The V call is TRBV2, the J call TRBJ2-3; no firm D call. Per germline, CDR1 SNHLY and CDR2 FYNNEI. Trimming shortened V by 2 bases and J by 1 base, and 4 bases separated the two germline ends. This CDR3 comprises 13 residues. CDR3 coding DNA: TGTGCCAGCAGTGAACTGGGCACAGATACGCAGTATTTT. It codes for CASSELGTDTQYF. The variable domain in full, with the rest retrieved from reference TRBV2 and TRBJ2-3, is EPEVTQTPSHQVTQMGQEVILRCVPISNHLYFYWYRQILGQKVEFLVSFYNNEISEKSEIFDDQFSVERPDGSNFTLKIRSTKLEDSAMYFCASSELGTDTQYFGPGTRLTVL.

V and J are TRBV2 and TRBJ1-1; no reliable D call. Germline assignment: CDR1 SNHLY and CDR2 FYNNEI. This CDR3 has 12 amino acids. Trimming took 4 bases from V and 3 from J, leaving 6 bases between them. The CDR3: CASSGTYTEAFF. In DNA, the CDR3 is TGTGCCAGCAGTGGGACCTACACTGAAGCTTTCTTT.

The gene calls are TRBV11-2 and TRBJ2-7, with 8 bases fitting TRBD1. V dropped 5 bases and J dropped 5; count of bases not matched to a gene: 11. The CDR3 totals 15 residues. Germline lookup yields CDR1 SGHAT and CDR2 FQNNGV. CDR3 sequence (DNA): TGTGCCAGCAGCCGACCGACAGGGGAGATCAACGAGCAGTACTTC. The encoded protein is CASSRPTGEINEQYF.

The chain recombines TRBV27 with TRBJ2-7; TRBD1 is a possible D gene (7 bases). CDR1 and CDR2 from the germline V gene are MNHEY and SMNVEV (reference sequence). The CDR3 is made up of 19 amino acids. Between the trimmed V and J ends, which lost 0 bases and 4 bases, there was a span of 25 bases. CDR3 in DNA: TGTGCCAGCAGTTTATCCGGACTAATACCACGGACAGGAGATTACGAGCAGTACTTC. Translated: CASSLSGLIPRTGDYEQYF.

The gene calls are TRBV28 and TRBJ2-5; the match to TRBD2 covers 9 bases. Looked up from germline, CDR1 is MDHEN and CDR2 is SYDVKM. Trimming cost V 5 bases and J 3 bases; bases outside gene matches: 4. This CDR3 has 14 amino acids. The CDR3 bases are TGTGCCAGCAGTCCCAGACTAGCGGAAGAGACCCAGTACTTC. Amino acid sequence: CASSPRLAEETQYF. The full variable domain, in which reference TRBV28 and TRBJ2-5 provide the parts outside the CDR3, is DVKVTQSSRYLVKRTGEKVFLECVQDMDHENMFWYRQDPGLGLRLIYFSYDVKMKEKGDIPEGYSVSREKKERFSLILESASTNQTSMYLCASSPRLAEETQYFGPGTRLLVL.

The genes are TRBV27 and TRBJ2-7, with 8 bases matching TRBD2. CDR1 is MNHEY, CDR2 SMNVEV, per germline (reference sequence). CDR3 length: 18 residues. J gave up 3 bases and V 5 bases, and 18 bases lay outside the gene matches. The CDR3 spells CASSPPGGERDLFYEQYF. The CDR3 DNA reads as TGTGCCAGCAGTCCCCCGGGAGGGGAGCGTGATTTATTCTACGAGCAGTACTTC.

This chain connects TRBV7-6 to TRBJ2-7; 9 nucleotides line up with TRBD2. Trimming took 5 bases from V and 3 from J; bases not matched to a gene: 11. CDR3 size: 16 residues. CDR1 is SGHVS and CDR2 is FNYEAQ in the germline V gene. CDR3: CASSRSTGTSLYEQYF. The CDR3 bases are TGTGCCAGCAGCCGTTCCACAGGGACTAGCCTCTACGAGCAGTACTTC.

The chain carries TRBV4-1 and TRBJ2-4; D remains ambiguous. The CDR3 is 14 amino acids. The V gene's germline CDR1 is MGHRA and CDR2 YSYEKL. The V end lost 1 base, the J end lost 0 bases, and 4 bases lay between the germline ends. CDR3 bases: TGCGCCAGCAGCCAAGGTATAGCCAAAAACATTCAGTACTTC. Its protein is CASSQGIAKNIQYF.

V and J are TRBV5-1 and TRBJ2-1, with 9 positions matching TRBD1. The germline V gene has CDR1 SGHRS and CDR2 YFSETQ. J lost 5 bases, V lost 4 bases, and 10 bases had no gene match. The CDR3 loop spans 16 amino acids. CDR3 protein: CASSSTGTGNDNEQFF. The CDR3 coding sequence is TGCGCCAGCAGCAGCACCGGGACAGGGAATGACAATGAGCAGTTCTTC.

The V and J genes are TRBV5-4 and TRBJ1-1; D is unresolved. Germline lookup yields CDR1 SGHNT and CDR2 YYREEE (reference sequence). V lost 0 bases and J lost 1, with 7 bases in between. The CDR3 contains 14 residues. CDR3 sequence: CASSLAWGNTEAFF. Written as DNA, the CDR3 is TGTGCCAGCAGCTTGGCTTGGGGGAACACTGAAGCTTTCTTT.

Here the CDR3 reads CASSLRLAGGPVGELFF. The DNA of the CDR3 is TGTGCCAGCAGCCTCAGACTAGCGGGAGGGCCGGTCGGGGAGCTGTTTTTT. V is TRBV7-8 and J is TRBJ2-2; 14 bases align to TRBD2. Looked up from germline, CDR1 is SGHVS and CDR2 is FQNEAQ. Trimming removed 5 bases from V and 7 bases from J; junction bases left unmatched: 9. The CDR3 contains 17 residues.

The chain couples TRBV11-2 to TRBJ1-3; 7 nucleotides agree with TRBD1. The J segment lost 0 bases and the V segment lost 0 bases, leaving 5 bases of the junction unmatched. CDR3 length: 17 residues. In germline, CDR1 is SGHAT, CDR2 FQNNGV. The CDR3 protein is CASSLDVDRDSGNTIYF. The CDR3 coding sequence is TGTGCCAGCAGCTTAGATGTCGACAGGGACTCTGGAAACACCATATATTTT.

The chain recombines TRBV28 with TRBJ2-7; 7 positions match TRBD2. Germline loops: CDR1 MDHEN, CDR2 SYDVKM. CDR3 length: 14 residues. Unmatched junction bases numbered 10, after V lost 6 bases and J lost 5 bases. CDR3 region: CASSRGTKPHEQYF. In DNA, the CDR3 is TGTGCCAGCAGCCGGGGGACTAAACCTCACGAGCAGTACTTC.

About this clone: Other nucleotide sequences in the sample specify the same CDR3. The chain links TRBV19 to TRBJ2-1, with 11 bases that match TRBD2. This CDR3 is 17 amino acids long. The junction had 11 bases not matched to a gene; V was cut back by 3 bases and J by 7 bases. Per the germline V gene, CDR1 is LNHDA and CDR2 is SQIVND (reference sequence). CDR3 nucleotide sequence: TGTGCCAGTAGTATTGGAGGAACTAGCGGGAGATCAAATGAGCAGTTCTTC. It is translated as CASSIGGTSGRSNEQFF.

CDR3 DNA: TGTGCCAGCAGCCAAGACCGAAACCACCCAGGGGGGGTTAGCTACGAGCAGTACTTC. It yields the protein CASSQDRNHPGGVSYEQYF. This sequence joins TRBV14 and TRBJ2-7, with D possibly called TRBD1 or TRBD2 (7 bases each). This CDR3 is 19 amino acids long. V lost 0 bases to trimming and J lost 3 bases, with 24 bases between them. Germline CDR1 reads SGHDN; CDR2 reads FVKESK.

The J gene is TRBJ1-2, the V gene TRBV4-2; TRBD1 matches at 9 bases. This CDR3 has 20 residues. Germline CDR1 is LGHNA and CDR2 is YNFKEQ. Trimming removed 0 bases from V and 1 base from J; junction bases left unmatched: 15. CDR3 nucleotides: TGTGCCAGCAGCCAAGAAGGGATGGGACAGGGTCTTAAAAATAACTATGGCTACACCTTC. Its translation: CASSQEGMGQGLKNNYGYTF.

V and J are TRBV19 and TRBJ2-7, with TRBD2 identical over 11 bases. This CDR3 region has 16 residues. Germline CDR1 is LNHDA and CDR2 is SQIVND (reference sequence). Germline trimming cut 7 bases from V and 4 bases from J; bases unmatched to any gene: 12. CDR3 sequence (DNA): TGTGCCAGTACGACTAGCGGGGACTCACCACATTACGAGCAGTACTTC. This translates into CASTTSGDSPHYEQYF. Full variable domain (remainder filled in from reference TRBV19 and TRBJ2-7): DGGITQSPKYLFRKEGQNVTLSCEQNLNHDAMYWYRQDPGQGLRLIYYSQIVNDFQKGDIAEGYSVSREKKESFPLTVTSAQKNPTAFYLCASTTSGDSPHYEQYFGPGTRLTVT.

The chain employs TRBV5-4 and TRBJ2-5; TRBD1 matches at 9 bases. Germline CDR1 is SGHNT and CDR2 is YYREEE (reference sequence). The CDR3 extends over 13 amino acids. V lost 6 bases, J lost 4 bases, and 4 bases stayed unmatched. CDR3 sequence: CASNRQGVETQYF. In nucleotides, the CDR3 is TGTGCCAGCAACCGACAGGGGGTAGAGACCCAGTACTTC.

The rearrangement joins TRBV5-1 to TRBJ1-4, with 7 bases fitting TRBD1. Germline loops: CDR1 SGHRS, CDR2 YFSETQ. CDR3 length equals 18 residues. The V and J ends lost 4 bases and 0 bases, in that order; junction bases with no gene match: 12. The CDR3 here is CASSSKTGSPPTNEKLFF. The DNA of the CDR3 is TGCGCCAGCAGCAGCAAGACAGGGTCTCCCCCAACTAATGAAAAACTGTTTTTT.